Presented here are 2 T cell receptor beta chains from one specimen sequenced in a study of CD8+ T cells in alopecia areata. Extracted from the samples, RNA was reverse transcribed into cDNA to serve as the sequencing template. Sequencing was performed with immunoSEQ multiplex PCR; in TCRdb, only in-frame clones are kept and a portion is missing. The sample yields around 140,000 clones, approximately 49% seen once. The source material was CD8+ T cells sorted from blood, sampled at week 0. The source of these receptors is a human donor with alopecia areata.

The chain uses TRBV5-6 and TRBJ2-1; TRBD1 is a possible D gene (6 bases). CDR1 SGHDT and CDR2 YYEEEE come from the germline V gene. Deletions cut 6 bases from V and 0 bases from J, with 13 bases between. This CDR3 is 15 amino acids long. The CDR3 loop reads CASKTGPDSYNEQFF. CDR3 DNA sequence: TGTGCCAGCAAAACAGGGCCCGACTCCTACAATGAGCAGTTCTTC.

V gene TRBV4-3 combines with J gene TRBJ2-7; no definite D call. The CDR3 sequence is 16 residues long. The germline V gene has CDR1 LGHNA and CDR2 YSLEER. V was shortened by 4 bases and J by 4 bases, with 20 bases between the two germline ends. CDR3 sequence: CASSLGRVGSQYEQYF. The CDR3 DNA follows: TGCGCCAGCAGCCTTGGAAGGGTGGGATCCCAGTACGAGCAGTACTTC.